A single sample gave rise to the 31 T cell receptor beta chains below, sequenced in a study of blood T cell repertoires in COVID-19. Assay: immunoSEQ multiplex PCR; the TCRdb copy retains only in-frame clones and omits some. The sample records about 130,000 clones, around 82% being singletons. The sample comprised peripheral blood. These receptors were collected from a woman younger than 45 who had recovered from COVID-19.

V usage is TRBV23-1 and J usage is TRBJ2-1; 7 bases match TRBD1. TRBV23-1 is flagged as an ORF with uncertain function. With 3 bases clipped from V and 8 bases from J, the junction kept 1 base outside the gene matches. The length of the CDR3 is 12 residues. The CDR3 loop reads CASSHGQDEQFF. DNA for the CDR3: TGCGCCAGCAGTCACGGACAGGATGAGCAGTTCTTC.

This chain uses TRBV5-8 with TRBJ2-5, with 10 bases fitting TRBD1. The CDR3 is 16 residues long. Germline trimming cut 3 bases from V and 3 bases from J; bases unmatched to any gene: 8. Germline CDR1 and CDR2: SGHTS and YDEGEE. As DNA, the CDR3 is TGTGCCAGCAGCTCCGGGACAGGGGTCCGGGAAGAGACCCAGTACTTC. It is translated as CASSSGTGVREETQYF.

This clone was recorded only once. This chain links TRBV9 with TRBJ1-2; possibly TRBD1 for D (5 bases). The ends were cut back, 0 bases at V and 7 bases at J, with 19 bases in the middle. Germline CDR1 SGDLS, CDR2 YYNGEE. CDR3 length: 16 amino acids. The DNA for the CDR3 is TGTGCCAGCAGCGTAGAACCTATGGCAGGGTTGACTGGCTACACCTTC. Its translation is CASSVEPMAGLTGYTF.

This chain uses TRBV6-6 with TRBJ2-6; 7 bases fit TRBD1. Germline CDR1 is MNHNY and CDR2 is SVGAGI (reference sequence). CDR3 size: 17 residues. V lost 5 bases to trimming and J lost 0 bases; unmatched junction nucleotides: 7. In nucleotides, the CDR3 is TGTGCCAGCAGTCATCGACAGGGATCCTCTGGGGCCAACGTCCTGACTTTC. Protein product: CASSHRQGSSGANVLTF.

This clone appeared many times. This chain uses TRBV7-3 with TRBJ2-2; TRBD2 agrees at 14 bases. V was pared by 4 bases and J by 4 bases, with 5 bases of the junction left unmatched. The V gene's germline CDR1 is SGHTA and CDR2 FQGTGA. The CDR3 totals 17 residues. CDR3 nucleotide sequence: TGTGCCAGCAGCTCGGGACTAGCGGGAGTGGGCACCGGGGAGCTGTTTTTT. This translates into CASSSGLAGVGTGELFF.

In this sample, this clone turned up a few times. V gene TRBV6-6 combines with J gene TRBJ1-5; no firm D call. Germline assignment: CDR1 MNHNY and CDR2 SVGAGI (reference sequence). Trimming cost V 5 bases and J 6 bases, with 11 bases left between them. This CDR3 has 13 amino acids. CDR3 DNA: TGTGCCAGCAGTGCACGGGGATCTCAGCCCCAGCATTTT. This codes for CASSARGSQPQHF.

The chain has TRBV5-1 and TRBJ2-7; the D gene is possibly TRBD2 (5 bases). V lost 0 bases and J lost 7, with 14 bases in between. The CDR3 sequence is 14 residues long. Germline CDR1 is SGHRS and CDR2 is YFSETQ. The CDR3 coding sequence is TGCGCCAGCAGCTTGGCCGGCGATACTAGGGAGCAGTACTTC. This codes for CASSLAGDTREQYF.

This clone was seen more than once but under ten times. CDR3 in DNA: TGTGCCAGCAGTGAAGAGTCTAGCGGGAGATACGAGCAGTACTTC. Its protein is CASSEESSGRYEQYF. This chain links TRBV2 with TRBJ2-7, with 10 bases that match TRBD2. With V trimmed by 1 base and J by 4 bases, 4 bases remained unmatched. Germline V lookup: CDR1 SNHLY, CDR2 FYNNEI. The CDR3 is 15 amino acids.

The chain is built from TRBV5-1 and TRBJ2-5; D might be TRBD1 (7 bases). Trimming pared 0 bases from V and 4 bases from J, leaving 13 bases between. The CDR3 consists of 15 residues. The germline gives CDR1 SGHRS, CDR2 YFSETQ. CDR3 loop: CASSLGAGGGETQYF. The CDR3 DNA reads TGCGCCAGCAGCTTGGGGGCAGGGGGAGGAGAGACCCAGTACTTC.

In this sample, this clone turned up once. The rearrangement joins TRBV7-9 to TRBJ1-4, with TRBD1 matching over 8 bases. Germline CDR1 SEHNR, CDR2 FQNEAQ (reference sequence). The junction had 8 bases not matched to a gene; V was cut back by 8 bases and J by 6 bases. The CDR3 consists of 14 residues. CDR3 protein: CASALGTGHEKLFF. CDR3 DNA: TGTGCCAGCGCCCTCGGGACAGGACATGAAAAACTGTTTTTT.

V is TRBV19 and J is TRBJ1-5, with a possible D match to TRBD1 (6 bases). Germline values: CDR1 LNHDA, CDR2 SQIVND (reference sequence). The V end lost 6 bases, the J end lost 2 bases, and 14 bases lay between the germline ends. The CDR3 consists of 15 residues. The DNA of the CDR3 is TGTGCCAGTAGAGCCGGGACACTAGGCAATCAGCCCCAGCATTTT. It encodes CASRAGTLGNQPQHF.

Details on this clone: The DNA is left out, because the CDR3 cannot be placed on it with certainty; the CDR3 is given as TCRdb lists it. The chain combines TRBV6-7 with TRBJ2-5; the D call TRBD1 from the table was never checked on the DNA. TRBV6-7 is an ORF, with its function uncertain. The length of the CDR3 is 17 amino acids, counting both ends. CDR3 residues: CASRPLWTRGGIETQYF.

This sequence joins TRBV25-1 and TRBJ1-2; no clear D gene. This CDR3 comprises 13 residues. Germline assignment: CDR1 MGHDK and CDR2 SYGVNS. V gave up 0 bases and J gave up 3 bases, with 5 bases separating them. The CDR3 bases are TGTGCCAGCAGTGAATATGGAGACTATGGCTACACCTTC. Its protein product is CASSEYGDYGYTF.

V usage is TRBV19 and J usage is TRBJ1-5; 10 positions match TRBD1. The junction had 16 bases not matched to a gene; V was cut back by 4 bases and J by 7 bases. Germline CDR1 LNHDA, CDR2 SQIVND (reference sequence). The CDR3 has 18 residues. The CDR3 here is CASSNPELWGQGKQPQHF. CDR3 in DNA: TGTGCCAGTAGTAATCCCGAATTGTGGGGACAGGGGAAACAGCCCCAGCATTTT.

The gene calls are TRBV2 and TRBJ1-4, with 8 bases fitting TRBD1. Germline V gene sequence: CDR1 SNHLY, CDR2 FYNNEI. V lost 6 bases, J lost 7 bases, and 7 bases stayed unmatched. This CDR3 has 14 residues. The CDR3 protein is CASSLQGAGEKLFF. The CDR3 DNA follows: TGTGCCAGCAGCCTTCAGGGGGCGGGTGAAAAACTGTTTTTT.

This clone showed up many times. The chain joins TRBV6-5 to TRBJ1-3; 9 nucleotides line up with TRBD1. Unmatched junction bases numbered 6, after V lost 7 bases and J lost 8 bases. Looked up from germline, CDR1 is MNHEY and CDR2 is SVGAGI. CDR3 length: 13 amino acids. DNA of the CDR3: TGTGCCAGCAAACGACAGGGGGAGGACACCATATATTTT. Translation gives CASKRQGEDTIYF.

This chain connects TRBV3-1 (or the pseudogene TRBV3-2) to TRBJ2-2; a possible D gene is TRBD1 (6 bases). Per the germline V gene, CDR1 is LGHDT and CDR2 is YNNKEL (reference sequence). V was trimmed by 2 bases and J by 6 bases, leaving 16 bases between them. The CDR3 runs to 16 residues. The CDR3 coding sequence is TGTGCCAGCAGCCAAAGAGGACAGTTCGGTCCCGGGGAGCTGTTTTTT. Translating gives CASSQRGQFGPGELFF.

V gene TRBV12-5 combines with J gene TRBJ2-6; 16 nucleotides align to TRBD2. Germline-derived CDR1 and CDR2 are LGHNT and FRNRAP. This CDR3 has 23 residues. J was trimmed by 0 bases and V by 1 base; bases with no gene match: 12. CDR3 residues: CASGLGGTLGLAGGSSGANVLTF. CDR3 DNA: TGTGCTAGTGGTTTGGGGGGAACCCTGGGACTAGCGGGAGGGAGCTCTGGGGCCAACGTCCTGACTTTC.

The chain joins TRBV15 to TRBJ1-4, with a tentative D call TRBD1 (5 bases). Germline-derived CDR1 and CDR2 are LNHNV and YYDKDF (reference sequence). The CDR3 sequence is 16 residues long. Deletions cut 0 bases from V and 5 bases from J, with 13 bases between. The CDR3 nucleotides read TGTGCCACCAGCAGAGATCGGGGGGACGAAAATGAAAAACTGTTTTTT. Protein: CATSRDRGDENEKLFF.

Here the CDR3 reads CASSIGGQGNGYTF. The CDR3 coding sequence is TGTGCCAGTAGTATAGGGGGACAGGGAAATGGCTACACCTTC. The chain recombines TRBV19 with TRBJ1-2; 9 bases align to TRBD1. Germline CDR1 LNHDA, CDR2 SQIVND (reference sequence). V was clipped by 1 base and J by 6 bases; unmatched bases: 3. This CDR3 has 14 residues.

J is TRBJ2-3 and V is TRBV6-2 or TRBV6-3; no reliable D call. Germline lookup yields CDR1 MNHEY and CDR2 SVGEGT. This CDR3 spans 11 amino acids. Deletions cut 3 bases from V and 7 bases from J, with 5 bases between. The CDR3 nucleotides are TGTGCCAGCAGTTATTCTTATACGCAGTATTTT. Amino acid sequence: CASSYSYTQYF.

The rearrangement links TRBV7-9 to TRBJ1-5; weak D call: TRBD1 (5 bases). The CDR3 has 14 residues. V was trimmed by 4 bases and J by 3 bases, leaving 10 bases between them. Germline lookup yields CDR1 SEHNR and CDR2 FQNEAQ (reference sequence). DNA of the CDR3: TGTGCCAGCAGCTGGGAGGGGTCCAATCAGCCCCAGCATTTT. Translated, it gives CASSWEGSNQPQHF.

J is TRBJ1-5 and V is TRBV28; D gene uncertain. Deletions cut 6 bases from V and 6 bases from J, with 18 bases between. The CDR3 is made up of 15 amino acids. Germline lookup yields CDR1 MDHEN and CDR2 SYDVKM. CDR3 sequence: CASSSRSEVGQPQHF. CDR3 in DNA: TGTGCCAGCAGCTCTCGTTCGGAGGTAGGTCAGCCCCAGCATTTT.

V usage is TRBV18 and J usage is TRBJ2-5; the match to TRBD2 covers 9 bases. The V segment lost 3 bases and the J segment 2 bases; nucleotides outside the gene matches: 10. Per the germline V gene, CDR1 is KGHSH and CDR2 is LQKENI. The CDR3 has 17 residues. The CDR3 region is CASSPTRTSALQETQYF. CDR3 sequence (DNA): TGTGCCAGCTCACCGACCCGGACTAGCGCTTTACAAGAGACCCAGTACTTC.

This clone was observed once. The chain is built from TRBV5-4 and TRBJ2-7; 9 bases agree with TRBD1. The CDR3 has 17 residues. Germline values: CDR1 SGHNT, CDR2 YYREEE (reference sequence). Losses at the gene ends were 4 bases for V and 0 bases for J; bases not matched to a gene: 11. This chain's CDR3 is CASSPIPPGQGSYEQYF. CDR3 DNA: TGTGCCAGCAGCCCAATCCCCCCGGGACAGGGCTCCTACGAGCAGTACTTC.

The chain has TRBV2 and TRBJ1-2, with 7 bases fitting TRBD1. The ends lost 4 bases at V and 1 base at J; junction bases unmatched: 6. This CDR3 spans 15 amino acids. Looked up from germline, CDR1 is SNHLY and CDR2 is FYNNEI. The CDR3 here is CASSGQGHFNYGYTF. The DNA of the CDR3 is TGTGCCAGCAGTGGACAGGGCCACTTTAACTATGGCTACACCTTC.

In this sample, this clone turned up once. V usage is TRBV5-4 and J usage is TRBJ1-6, with D tentatively TRBD1 (5 bases). V was clipped by 3 bases and J by 0 bases, with 13 bases between them. From germline, CDR1 is SGHNT and CDR2 YYREEE (reference sequence). This CDR3 is 17 amino acids long. The CDR3 spells CASSWGIPGSYNSPLHF. The CDR3 DNA sequence: TGTGCCAGCAGCTGGGGCATCCCAGGCTCCTATAATTCACCCCTCCACTTT.

V is TRBV27 and J is TRBJ2-7, with D possibly being TRBD2 (6 bases). Germline loops: CDR1 MNHEY, CDR2 SMNVEV (reference sequence). CDR3 length: 13 residues. V was pared by 3 bases and J by 2 bases, with 8 bases between. CDR3 protein: CASSFSGAYEQYF. CDR3 coding DNA: TGTGCCAGCAGTTTCTCGGGAGCCTACGAGCAGTACTTC.

V is TRBV18 and J is TRBJ2-6; D gene unclear. The CDR3 extends over 15 amino acids. V lost 3 bases, J lost 0 bases, and 6 bases lay in between. Germline V gives CDR1 KGHSH, CDR2 LQKENI. The CDR3 sequence: CASSPESSGANVLTF. Written as DNA, the CDR3 is TGTGCCAGCTCACCCGAGAGCTCTGGGGCCAACGTCCTGACTTTC.

This clone was seen a handful of times. V gene TRBV2 combines with J gene TRBJ2-7; 13 bases are shared with TRBD2. CDR3 size: 17 residues. V lost 7 bases to trimming and J lost 2 bases; unmatched junction nucleotides: 11. The V gene's germline CDR1 is SNHLY and CDR2 FYNNEI. The chain's CDR3 is CASTPATSGRSAYEQYF. Here the CDR3 DNA reads TGTGCCAGCACCCCAGCGACTAGCGGGAGGTCGGCCTACGAGCAGTACTTC.

This clone was counted at least ten times. The rearrangement links TRBV24-1 to TRBJ1-2, with 7 bases that match TRBD1. The CDR3 runs 14 residues. Germline CDR1 reads KGHDR; CDR2 reads SFDVKD. With 4 bases clipped from V and 4 bases from J, the junction kept 5 bases outside the gene matches. The DNA of the CDR3 is TGTGCCACCAGTGACCTGACAGGGATCTATGGCTACACCTTC. It is translated as CATSDLTGIYGYTF.